This TCR beta chain was sequenced for a study of blood T cell repertoires in COVID-19. On the study more broadly: Sites in the United States, Italy and Spain provided acute and convalescent COVID-19 samples. Sources were T cells, B-cell-depleted T cells, or PBMCs; the material itself was cDNA or gDNA.

This CDR3 region has 15 residues. CDR1 is SGHNT, CDR2 YYREEE, per germline (reference sequence). V lost 1 base, J lost 0 bases, and 8 bases lay in between. In the study's own analysis: Reference gene primers were amplified, and this amplification served to estimate nucleated cell counts. The protocol was immunoSEQ multiplex PCR, while the TCRdb copy is restricted to in-frame clones and leaves out a portion. V and J calls and clone size follow that table, whereas D and trimming were derived from the DNA. The table has hundreds of thousands of clones, roughly 85% seen once. This receptor was taken from a human donor in a cohort sampled during active COVID-19. The sequencing sample was made of peripheral blood. The V and J genes are TRBV5-4 and TRBJ1-3, with D perhaps matching TRBD1 (6 bases). The CDR3 loop reads CASSLRGGSGNTIYF. Here the CDR3 DNA reads TGTGCCAGCAGCTTGCGAGGGGGCTCTGGAAACACCATATATTTT.